The 14 T cell receptor beta chains listed next were all sequenced from one sample in a study of shared clonotypes between healthy human individuals. Naive CD8 cells comprised CD45RO-negative, CCR7-positively selected cells, excluding terminally differentiated effector memory CD45RA+ cells. Sequencing was performed with immunoSEQ multiplex PCR; in TCRdb, only in-frame clones are kept and a portion is missing. The sample holds approximately 740,000 clones, more than 85% seen once. Sequencing was done on a sample of naive CD8+ T cells sorted from blood. The receptors shown here come from a man younger than 45 in good health.

In regard to this clone: Other DNA sequences in this specimen translate into the identical CDR3. The chain is built from TRBV5-1 and TRBJ2-1; TRBD2 aligns across 10 bases. This CDR3 is built from 15 residues. After removal of 4 bases from V and 4 bases from J, the junction contained 5 bases not matched to a gene. Germline values: CDR1 SGHRS, CDR2 YFSETQ. Here the CDR3 reads CASSPGTSEYNEQFF. CDR3 bases: TGCGCCAGCAGCCCAGGGACTAGCGAGTACAATGAGCAGTTCTTC.

The chain carries TRBV4-1 and TRBJ2-1; 14 positions agree with TRBD2. Unmatched junction bases numbered 13, after V lost 0 bases and J lost 9 bases. This CDR3 is 19 amino acids long. CDR1 is MGHRA and CDR2 is YSYEKL in the germline V gene. Here the CDR3 reads CASSQDDGLAGGYLSEQFF. In nucleotides, the CDR3 is TGCGCCAGCAGCCAAGATGACGGACTAGCGGGAGGTTATTTGAGTGAGCAGTTCTTC.

V gene TRBV9 combines with J gene TRBJ2-3, with TRBD2 matching 13 bases. The CDR3 runs to 16 residues. CDR1 is SGDLS and CDR2 is YYNGEE in the germline V gene. J lost 3 bases, V lost 0 bases, and 1 base had no gene match. The DNA for the CDR3 is TGTGCCAGCAGCGTAGTGACTAGCGGGAGGACAGATACGCAGTATTTT. Residues: CASSVVTSGRTDTQYF.

The chain carries TRBV5-5 and TRBJ2-7; D perhaps matches TRBD1 (6 bases). V dropped 2 bases and J dropped 2 bases, with 8 bases sitting between them. The CDR3 extends over 13 amino acids. CDR1 and CDR2 (germline): SGHKS, YYEKEE (reference sequence). The CDR3 DNA sequence: TGTGCCAGCAGCTTATCAGGGGCCTACGAGCAGTACTTC. This translates into CASSLSGAYEQYF.

V usage is TRBV10-3 and J usage is TRBJ1-2; D perhaps matches TRBD1 (6 bases). Deletions cut 0 bases from V and 0 bases from J, with 11 bases between. The CDR3 is 16 residues long. The germline V gene has CDR1 ENHRY and CDR2 SYGVKD. The CDR3 protein is CAISESTGYANYGYTF. The CDR3 DNA is TGTGCCATCAGTGAGTCGACAGGCTATGCTAACTATGGCTACACCTTC.

V gene TRBV7-9 combines with J gene TRBJ2-2, with D unclear. CDR3 length: 15 amino acids. Germline CDR1 and CDR2: SEHNR and FQNEAQ (reference sequence). V was cut by 8 bases and J by 4 bases, with 17 bases left in between. CDR3 region: CASLAVLSPTGELFF. CDR3 nucleotides: TGTGCCAGCCTCGCGGTACTGTCCCCCACCGGGGAGCTGTTTTTT. Combining the CDR3 with reference TRBV7-9 and TRBJ2-2 gives the whole variable domain DTGVSQNPRHKITKRGQNVTFRCDPISEHNRLYWYRQTLGQGPEFLTYFQNEAQLEKSRLLSDRFSAERPKGSFSTLEIQRTEQGDSAMYLCASLAVLSPTGELFFGEGSRLTVL.

The V gene is TRBV28, the J gene TRBJ2-1; 8 bases match TRBD2. The CDR3 has 17 residues. V lost 3 bases to trimming and J lost 5 bases; unmatched junction nucleotides: 12. CDR1 is MDHEN, CDR2 SYDVKM, per germline. CDR3 in DNA: TGTGCCAGCAGTTTCACGAGAGGCGGGAGGTGGGACAATGAGCAGTTCTTC. Translated, it gives CASSFTRGGRWDNEQFF.

The CDR3 spells CASSQLDRAHNEQFF. CDR3 DNA: TGTGCCAGCAGCCAACTTGACAGGGCCCACAATGAGCAGTTCTTC. The chain links TRBV7-9 to TRBJ2-1; the match to TRBD1 covers 7 bases. With 5 bases clipped from V and 5 bases from J, the junction kept 9 bases outside the gene matches. CDR1 and CDR2 (germline): SEHNR, FQNEAQ (reference sequence). The CDR3 runs 15 residues.

The chain combines TRBV19 with TRBJ2-1, with TRBD2 matching over 16 bases. Germline assignment: CDR1 LNHDA and CDR2 SQIVND (reference sequence). The CDR3 length is 17 residues. V was clipped by 4 bases and J by 8 bases; unmatched bases: 8. CDR3 in amino acids: CASSKPGLAGGSDEQFF. The CDR3 DNA sequence: TGTGCCAGTAGTAAGCCGGGACTAGCGGGAGGGAGCGATGAGCAGTTCTTC.

CDR3 residues: CASRPQGFSYNEQFF. The CDR3 DNA sequence: TGTGCCAGCAGACCACAGGGGTTCTCCTACAATGAGCAGTTCTTC. The genes are TRBV6-4 and TRBJ2-1, with TRBD1 matching over 7 bases. The CDR3 spans 15 residues. Germline values: CDR1 MRHNA, CDR2 SNTAGT. The J segment lost 0 bases and the V segment lost 6 bases, leaving 5 bases of the junction unmatched.

The genes are TRBV5-1 and TRBJ2-7; a possible D gene is TRBD1 (6 bases). Germline CDR1 reads SGHRS; CDR2 reads YFSETQ. The CDR3 sequence is 15 residues long. V was cut by 1 base and J by 5 bases, with 16 bases left in between. CDR3 loop: CASSLMGNRANEQYF. CDR3 DNA: TGCGCCAGCAGCTTGATGGGAAACAGGGCAAACGAGCAGTACTTC.

The rearrangement uses TRBV10-3 and TRBJ2-5; 7 nucleotides match TRBD2. This CDR3 is built from 16 residues. Germline loops: CDR1 ENHRY, CDR2 SYGVKD. The ends lost 2 bases at V and 5 bases at J; junction bases unmatched: 11. CDR3 DNA sequence: TGTGCCATCAGTGAGGATAGAGCGGGGTTTCGGGAGACCCAGTACTTC. Protein: CAISEDRAGFRETQYF.

CDR3 sequence reads: CSVEGRGDEQYF. The CDR3, as DNA: TGCAGCGTTGAAGGACGGGGGGACGAGCAGTACTTC. The chain is built from TRBV29-1 and TRBJ2-7, with 7 positions matching TRBD2. CDR1 SQVTM and CDR2 ANQGSEA come from the germline V gene. The CDR3 has 12 residues. V was pared by 1 base and J by 5 bases, with 2 bases of the junction left unmatched.

This clone was seen only once. V is TRBV16 and J is TRBJ2-1; no reliable D call. The V gene lost 4 bases and the J gene lost 4 bases, with 8 bases spanning the gap. The germline CDR1 and CDR2 sequences are KGHSY and FQNENV. There are 13 residues in the CDR3. DNA for the CDR3: TGTGCCAGCAGCCCGGATACGTACAATGAGCAGTTCTTC. This codes for CASSPDTYNEQFF.